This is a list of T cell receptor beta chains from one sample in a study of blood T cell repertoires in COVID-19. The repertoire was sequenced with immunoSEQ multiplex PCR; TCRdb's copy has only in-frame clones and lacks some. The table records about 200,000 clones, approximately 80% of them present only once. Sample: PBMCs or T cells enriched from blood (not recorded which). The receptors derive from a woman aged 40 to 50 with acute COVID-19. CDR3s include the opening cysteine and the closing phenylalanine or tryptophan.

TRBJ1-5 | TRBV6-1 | CASSELRQPQHF
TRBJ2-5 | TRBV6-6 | CASSYGLARETQYF
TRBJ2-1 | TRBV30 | CAWRAGISYNEQFF
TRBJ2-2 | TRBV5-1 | CASSLGTGVTGELFF
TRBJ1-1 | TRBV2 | CASSPGSYTEAFF
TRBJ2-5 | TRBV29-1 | CSVEDLGVETQYF
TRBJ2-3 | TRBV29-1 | CSVVMRGSTDTQYF
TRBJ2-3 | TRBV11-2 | CASSIIGDTQYF
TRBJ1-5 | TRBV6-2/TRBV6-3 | CASSSDRNQPQHF
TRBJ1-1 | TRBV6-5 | CASSPTGETEAFF
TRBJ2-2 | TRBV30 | CASWWPNTGELFF
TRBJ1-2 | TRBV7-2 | CASSLGTGGYTF
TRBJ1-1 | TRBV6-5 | CASRAGTRGTEAFF
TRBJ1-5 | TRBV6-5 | CASRQGATQPQHF
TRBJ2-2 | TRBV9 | CASSLGLGEGELFF
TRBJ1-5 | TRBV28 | CASSLWVGQGGNQPQHF
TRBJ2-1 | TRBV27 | CASSFPGLVNLNEQFF